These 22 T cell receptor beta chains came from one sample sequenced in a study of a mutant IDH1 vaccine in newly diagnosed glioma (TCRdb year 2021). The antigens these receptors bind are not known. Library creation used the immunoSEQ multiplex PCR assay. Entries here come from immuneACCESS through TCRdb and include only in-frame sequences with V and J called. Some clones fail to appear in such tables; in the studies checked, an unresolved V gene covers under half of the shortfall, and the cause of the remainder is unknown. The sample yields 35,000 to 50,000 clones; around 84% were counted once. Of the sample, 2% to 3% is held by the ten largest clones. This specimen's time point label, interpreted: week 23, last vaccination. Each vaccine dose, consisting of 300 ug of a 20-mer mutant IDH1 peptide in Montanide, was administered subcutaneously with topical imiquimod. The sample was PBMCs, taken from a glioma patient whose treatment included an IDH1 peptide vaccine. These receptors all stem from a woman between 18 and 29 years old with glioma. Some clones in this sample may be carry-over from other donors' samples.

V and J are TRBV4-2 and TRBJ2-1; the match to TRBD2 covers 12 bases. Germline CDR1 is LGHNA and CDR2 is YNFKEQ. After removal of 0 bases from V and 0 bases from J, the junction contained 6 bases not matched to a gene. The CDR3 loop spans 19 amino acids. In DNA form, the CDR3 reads TGTGCCAGCAGCCAAGAAGGGCTAGCGGGAGGGACCTCCTACAATGAGCAGTTCTTC. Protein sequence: CASSQEGLAGGTSYNEQFF.

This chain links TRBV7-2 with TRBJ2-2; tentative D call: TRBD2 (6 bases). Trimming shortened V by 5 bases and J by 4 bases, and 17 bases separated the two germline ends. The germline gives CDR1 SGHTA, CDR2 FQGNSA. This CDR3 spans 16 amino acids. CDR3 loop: CASSRSGGVITGELFF. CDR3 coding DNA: TGTGCCAGCAGCCGCTCGGGCGGGGTCATCACCGGGGAGCTGTTTTTT.

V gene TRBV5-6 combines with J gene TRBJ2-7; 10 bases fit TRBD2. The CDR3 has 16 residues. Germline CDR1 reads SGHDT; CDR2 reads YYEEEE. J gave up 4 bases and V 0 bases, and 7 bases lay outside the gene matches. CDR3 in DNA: TGTGCCAGCAGCTTGGCCCGTCTAGCGGGAGTTTACGAGCAGTACTTC. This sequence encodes CASSLARLAGVYEQYF.

The CDR3 sequence is CASTGGSNSSGANVLTF. CDR3 nucleotide sequence: TGTGCCAGCACAGGGGGTAGCAATTCCTCTGGGGCCAACGTCCTGACTTTC. This chain links TRBV21-1 with TRBJ2-6; the D call of TRBD1 is as the table states it, not checked on the DNA. TRBV21-1 corresponds to a pseudogene. This CDR3 is 17 amino acids long.

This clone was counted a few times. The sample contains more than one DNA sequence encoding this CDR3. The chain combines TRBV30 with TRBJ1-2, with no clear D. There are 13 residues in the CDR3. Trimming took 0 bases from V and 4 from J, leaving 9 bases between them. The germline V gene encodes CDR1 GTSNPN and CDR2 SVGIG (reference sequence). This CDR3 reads CAWSVLGGYGYTF. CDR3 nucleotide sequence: TGTGCCTGGAGTGTACTGGGAGGCTATGGCTACACCTTC.

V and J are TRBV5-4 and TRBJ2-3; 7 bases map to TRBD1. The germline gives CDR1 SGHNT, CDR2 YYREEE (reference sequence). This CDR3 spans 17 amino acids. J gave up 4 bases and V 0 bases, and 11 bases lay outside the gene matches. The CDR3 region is CASSLVSSRGIPDTQYF. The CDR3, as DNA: TGTGCCAGCAGCTTGGTCTCGAGCAGGGGGATCCCAGATACGCAGTATTTT.

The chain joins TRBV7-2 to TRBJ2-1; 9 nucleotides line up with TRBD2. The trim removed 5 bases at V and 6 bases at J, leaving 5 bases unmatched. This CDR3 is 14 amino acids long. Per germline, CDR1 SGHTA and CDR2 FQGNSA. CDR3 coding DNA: TGTGCCAGCAGCGTGCGGGGGGGCCCCAATGAGCAGTTCTTC. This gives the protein CASSVRGGPNEQFF.

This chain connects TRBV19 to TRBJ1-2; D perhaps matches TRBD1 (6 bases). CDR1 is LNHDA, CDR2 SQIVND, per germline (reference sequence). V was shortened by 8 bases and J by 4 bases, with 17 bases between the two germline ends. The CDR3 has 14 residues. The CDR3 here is CASDLGGRGYGYTF. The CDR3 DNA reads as TGTGCCAGTGACCTCGGGGGCCGCGGCTATGGCTACACCTTC.

The CDR3 sequence is CASGRGQDTGELFF. CDR3 DNA sequence: TGTGCCAGCGGGCGGGGGCAGGACACCGGGGAGCTGTTTTTT. The chain uses TRBV6-5 and TRBJ2-2; a possible D gene is TRBD2 (7 bases). The germline gives CDR1 MNHEY, CDR2 SVGAGI. CDR3 size: 14 residues. V dropped 8 bases and J dropped 3 bases, with 13 bases sitting between them.

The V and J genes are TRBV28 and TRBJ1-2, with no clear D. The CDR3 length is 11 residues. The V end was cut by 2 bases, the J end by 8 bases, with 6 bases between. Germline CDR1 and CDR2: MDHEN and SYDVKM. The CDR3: CASSLGWGYTF. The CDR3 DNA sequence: TGTGCCAGCAGTTTAGGTTGGGGCTACACCTTC.

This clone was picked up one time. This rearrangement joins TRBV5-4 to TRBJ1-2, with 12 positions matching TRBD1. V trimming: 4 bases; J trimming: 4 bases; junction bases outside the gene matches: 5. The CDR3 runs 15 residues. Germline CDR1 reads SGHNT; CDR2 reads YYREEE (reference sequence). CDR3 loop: CASSPGQGAGYGYTF. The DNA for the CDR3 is TGTGCCAGCAGCCCGGGACAGGGGGCCGGCTATGGCTACACCTTC.

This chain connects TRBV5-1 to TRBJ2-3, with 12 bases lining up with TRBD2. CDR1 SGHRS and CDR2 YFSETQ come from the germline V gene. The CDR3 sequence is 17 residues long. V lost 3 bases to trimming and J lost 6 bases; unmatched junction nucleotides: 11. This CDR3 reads CASSSGPSGGASDTQYF. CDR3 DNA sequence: TGCGCCAGCAGCTCCGGGCCTAGCGGGGGGGCCTCTGATACGCAGTATTTT.

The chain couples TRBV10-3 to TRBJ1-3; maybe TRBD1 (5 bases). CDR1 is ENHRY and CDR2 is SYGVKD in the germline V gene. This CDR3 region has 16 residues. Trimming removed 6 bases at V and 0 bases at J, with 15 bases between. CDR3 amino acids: CAIRSPGGPSGNTIYF. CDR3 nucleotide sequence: TGTGCCATCAGGTCCCCGGGGGGACCCTCTGGAAACACCATATATTTT.

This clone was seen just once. Here the CDR3 DNA reads TGTGCCAGCAGTTCGGGGGTACCCCAGGGTCTCGAGCAGTACTTC. The encoded protein is CASSSGVPQGLEQYF. This chain connects TRBV27 to TRBJ2-7, with D possibly being TRBD2 (6 bases). The germline CDR1 and CDR2 sequences are MNHEY and SMNVEV (reference sequence). V gave up 4 bases and J gave up 6 bases, with 19 bases separating them. This CDR3 region has 15 residues.

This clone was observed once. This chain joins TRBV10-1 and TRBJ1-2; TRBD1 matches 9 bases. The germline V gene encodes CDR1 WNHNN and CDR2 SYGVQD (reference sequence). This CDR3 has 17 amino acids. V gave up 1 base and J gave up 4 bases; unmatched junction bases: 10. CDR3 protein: CASSEFRDREVRYGYTF. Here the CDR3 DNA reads TGCGCCAGCAGTGAGTTTCGGGACAGGGAGGTGCGCTATGGCTACACCTTC.

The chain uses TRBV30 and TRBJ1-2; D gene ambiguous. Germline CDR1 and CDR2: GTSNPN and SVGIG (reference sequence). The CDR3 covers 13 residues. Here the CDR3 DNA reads TGTGCTTGGGCGATCGGGGTTAACTATGGCTACACCTTC. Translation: CAWAIGVNYGYTF. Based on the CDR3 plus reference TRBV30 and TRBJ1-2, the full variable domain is SQTIHQWPATLVQPVGSPLSLECTVEGTSNPNLYWYRQAAGRGLQLLFYSVGIGQISSEVPQNLSASRPQDRQFILSSKKLLLSDSGFYLCAWAIGVNYGYTFGSGTRLTVV.

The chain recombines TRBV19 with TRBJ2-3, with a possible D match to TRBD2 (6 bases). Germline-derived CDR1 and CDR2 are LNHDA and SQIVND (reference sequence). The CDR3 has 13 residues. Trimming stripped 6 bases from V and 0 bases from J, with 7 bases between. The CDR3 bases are TGTGCCAGTAGGGGGACTAGCACAGATACGCAGTATTTT. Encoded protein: CASRGTSTDTQYF. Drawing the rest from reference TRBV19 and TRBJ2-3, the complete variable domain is DGGITQSPKYLFRKEGQNVTLSCEQNLNHDAMYWYRQDPGQGLRLIYYSQIVNDFQKGDIAEGYSVSREKKESFPLTVTSAQKNPTAFYLCASRGTSTDTQYFGPGTRLTVL.

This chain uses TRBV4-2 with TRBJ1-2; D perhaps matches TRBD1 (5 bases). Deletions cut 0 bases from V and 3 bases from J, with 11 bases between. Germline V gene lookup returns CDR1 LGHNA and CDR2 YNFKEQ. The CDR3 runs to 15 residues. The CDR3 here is CASSQELRGDYGYTF. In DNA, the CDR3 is TGTGCCAGCAGCCAAGAGTTAAGGGGCGACTATGGCTACACCTTC.

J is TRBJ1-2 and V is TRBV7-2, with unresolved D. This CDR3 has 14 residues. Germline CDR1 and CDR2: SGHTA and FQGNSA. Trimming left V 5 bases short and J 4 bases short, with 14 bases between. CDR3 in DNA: TGTGCCAGCAGCCAATGGACGGAGCTCTATGGCTACACCTTC. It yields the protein CASSQWTELYGYTF.

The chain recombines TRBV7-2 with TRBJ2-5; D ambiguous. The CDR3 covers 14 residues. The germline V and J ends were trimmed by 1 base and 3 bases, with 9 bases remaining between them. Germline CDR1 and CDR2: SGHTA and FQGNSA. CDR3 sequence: CASSLGGPEETQYF. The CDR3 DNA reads TGTGCCAGCAGCTTAGGGGGTCCAGAAGAGACCCAGTACTTC. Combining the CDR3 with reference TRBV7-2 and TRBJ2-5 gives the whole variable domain GAGVSQSPSNKVTEKGKDVELRCDPISGHTALYWYRQSLGQGLEFLIYFQGNSAPDKSGLPSDRFSAERTGGSVSTLTIQRTQQEDSAVYLCASSLGGPEETQYFGPGTRLLVL.

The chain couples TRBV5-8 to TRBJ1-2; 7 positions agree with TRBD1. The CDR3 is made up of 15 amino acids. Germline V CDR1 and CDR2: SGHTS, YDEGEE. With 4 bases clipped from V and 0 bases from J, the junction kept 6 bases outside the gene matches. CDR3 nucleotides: TGTGCCAGCAGCCCCGGGACAGCAGCTAACTATGGCTACACCTTC. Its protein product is CASSPGTAANYGYTF.

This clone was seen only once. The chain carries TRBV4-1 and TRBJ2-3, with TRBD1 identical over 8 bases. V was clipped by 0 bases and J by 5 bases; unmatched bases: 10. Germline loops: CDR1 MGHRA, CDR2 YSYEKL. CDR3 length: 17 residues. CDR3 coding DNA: TGCGCCAGCAGCCAAGAAGGGGGCGGGACAGGTCTAGATACGCAGTATTTT. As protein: CASSQEGGGTGLDTQYF.